Listed below are T cell receptor beta chains from one sample, sequenced in a study of radiotherapy plus CTLA-4 blockade in lung cancer. Some clones are missing from TCRdb's copy, which holds only in-frame ones; the method was immunoSEQ multiplex PCR. The table records around 43,000 clones, 70% to 80% of them present only once. Sample: peripheral blood, taken from a patient treated with radiotherapy plus ipilimumab. All receptors come from a human donor with non-small cell lung cancer who had stable disease on radiotherapy plus ipilimumab. The CDR3 runs from the conserved cysteine through the conserved F or W. Fields, in order: J gene, V gene, clone size, D gene, CDR3 protein, CDR3 DNA. D genes are given only for firm matches. Clone size, where shown, is once, few, many, or a class for clones that have expanded.

>TRBJ1-2|TRBV7-9|-|-
CASSSVTGRGGYTF
TGTGCCAGCAGCTCCGTGACAGGTCGAGGTGGCTACACCTTC
>TRBJ2-2|TRBV30|-|TRBD1
CAWKKPDRPGGELFF
TGTGCCTGGAAGAAACCGGACAGGCCGGGGGGGGAGCTGTTTTTT
>TRBJ2-1|TRBV27|-|-
CASSRPASVYNEQFF
TGTGCCAGCAGCAGGCCCGCCTCGGTCTACAATGAGCAGTTCTTC
>TRBJ2-7|TRBV7-9|-|-
CASSLSSVSYEQYF
TGTGCCAGCAGCTTATCTTCAGTATCCTACGAGCAGTACTTC
>TRBJ2-7|TRBV7-8|few|TRBD2
CASSVRTSGTFGVQYF
TGTGCCAGCAGCGTCCGGACTAGCGGTACCTTTGGGGTGCAGTACTTC
>TRBJ1-1|TRBV5-1|-|-
CASRPAGDPTEAFF
TGCGCCAGCAGACCCGCAGGGGACCCCACTGAAGCTTTCTTT
>TRBJ2-7|TRBV23-1|-|TRBD1
CASSQRTGQGAHEQYF
TGCGCCAGCAGCCAGAGGACGGGACAGGGGGCGCACGAGCAGTACTTC
>TRBJ1-6|TRBV5-1|-|TRBD1
CASSSGKGQGNSPLHF
TGCGCCAGCAGCTCCGGCAAAGGACAGGGAAATTCACCCCTCCACTTT
>TRBJ1-1|TRBV19|once|-
CASSIYNTGEAFF
TGTGCCAGTAGTATATATAATACAGGGGAAGCTTTCTTT
>TRBJ2-1|TRBV27|-|-
CASSFAGEVEFF
TGTGCCAGCAGTTTCGCCGGGGAGGTGGAGTTCTTC
>TRBJ1-1|TRBV7-6|-|-
CASSLALMQEAFF
TGTGCCAGCAGCTTAGCGCTAATGCAAGAAGCTTTCTTT
>TRBJ2-5|TRBV6-1|-|TRBD1
CASSRNGQVQETQYF
TGTGCCAGCAGTCGGAACGGACAGGTACAAGAGACCCAGTACTTC
>TRBJ2-5|TRBV11-1|-|-
CASSPGGGQETQYF
TGTGCCAGCAGCCCCGGAGGAGGACAAGAGACCCAGTACTTC
>TRBJ1-5|TRBV30|few|-
CAWSGGIGNQPQHF
TGTGCCTGGAGTGGAGGGATCGGCAATCAGCCCCAGCATTTT
>TRBJ1-6|TRBV6-4|-|-
CASSDWPRRGNSPLHF
TGTGCCAGCAGTGACTGGCCCCGGCGGGGTAATTCACCCCTCCACTTT
>TRBJ2-3|TRBV4-1|-|-
CASSQHRVTDTQYF
TGCGCCAGCAGCCAACACCGGGTCACAGATACGCAGTATTTT
>TRBJ1-1|TRBV18|-|-
CASSPPGTLGGNTEAFF
TGTGCCAGCTCACCACCCGGGACGCTGGGGGGGAACACTGAAGCTTTCTTT
>TRBJ1-1|TRBV29-1|-|-
CSVSQLAGTEAFF
TGCAGCGTCTCCCAGCTGGCGGGGACTGAAGCTTTCTTT
>TRBJ2-1|TRBV15|once|TRBD1
CATSRDLRDRGFGDEQFF
TGTGCCACCAGCAGAGACCTCCGGGACAGGGGATTTGGCGATGAGCAGTTCTTC
>TRBJ2-1|TRBV10-3|-|TRBD1
CAISGGGQGSYNEQFF
TGTGCCATCAGTGGAGGAGGACAGGGATCTTACAATGAGCAGTTCTTC
>TRBJ2-7|TRBV7-6|-|-
CASSLGSGLYEQYF
TGTGCCAGCAGCTTAGGGTCAGGCCTCTACGAGCAGTACTTC
>TRBJ2-7|TRBV29-1|-|TRBD1
CSVLSDRGYEQYF
TGCAGCGTTCTCTCTGACAGGGGATACGAGCAGTACTTC
>TRBJ1-4|TRBV6-5|few|TRBD1
CASSDRGGEKLFF
TGTGCCAGCAGCGACAGGGGGGGAGAAAAACTGTTTTTT
>TRBJ1-1|TRBV11-3|-|-
CASRLGPENTEAFF
TGTGCCAGCAGATTGGGGCCCGAGAACACTGAAGCTTTCTTT
>TRBJ1-2|TRBV7-9|once|TRBD1
CASSWDSHGYTF
TGTGCCAGCAGCTGGGACAGTCATGGCTACACCTTC
>TRBJ1-3|TRBV11-2|few|TRBD1
CASSLGQASAASGNTIYF
TGTGCCAGCAGCCTCGGACAGGCTAGTGCCGCCTCTGGAAACACCATATATTTT
>TRBJ1-2|TRBV5-1|-|-
CASSLATDSLGYTF
TGCGCCAGCAGCTTGGCCACGGACAGCCTGGGCTACACCTTC
>TRBJ2-3|TRBV7-2|few|-
CASSWGGARDTQYF
TGTGCCAGCAGCTGGGGCGGGGCCCGGGATACGCAGTATTTT